Listed here are 4 T cell receptor beta chains from one sample, sequenced in a study of shared clonotypes between healthy human individuals (dated by TCRdb to between 2020 and 2021). The receptor library was made with the immunoSEQ multiplex PCR assay. TCRdb carries this immuneACCESS record with in-frame sequences only. Its versions omit some clonotypes, under half of them owing to an unresolved V gene in the studies checked, with the rest unexplained. This sample lists some 900,000 clones; roughly 72% were detected once. In total, the top ten clones hold about 1.5% of the sample. Sequencing input: memory CD4+ T cells sorted from blood. What the cell subset or site label conveys for this sample: CD45RA-negative fraction. Receptor source: a man between 18 and 29 years old in good health.

The table lists this clone with a count of one. The genes are TRBV7-9 and TRBJ2-1, with 7 bases fitting TRBD2. Per the germline V gene, CDR1 is SEHNR and CDR2 is FQNEAQ (reference sequence). V dropped 5 bases and J dropped 2; count of bases not matched to a gene: 9. The CDR3 consists of 16 residues. The CDR3 DNA reads as TGTGCCAGCAGCCCAGGGAGCGGGATGACCTACAATGAGCAGTTCTTC. Encoded protein: CASSPGSGMTYNEQFF.

The chain employs TRBV6-5 and TRBJ1-6, with D possibly being TRBD1 (6 bases). The CDR3 contains 16 residues. V gave up 2 bases and J gave up 2 bases, with 10 bases separating them. CDR1 and CDR2 from the germline V gene are MNHEY and SVGAGI. CDR3 loop: CASSYEQGAYNSPLHF. CDR3 bases: TGTGCCAGCAGTTACGAACAGGGCGCCTATAATTCACCCCTCCACTTT.

The chain uses TRBV9 and TRBJ2-3; 8 bases match TRBD2. Germline CDR1 and CDR2: SGDLS and YYNGEE. The CDR3 length is 16 residues. The V segment lost 0 bases and the J segment 8 bases; nucleotides outside the gene matches: 11. The CDR3 region is CASSVETSGLPSTQYF. CDR3 in DNA: TGTGCCAGCAGCGTAGAAACTAGCGGCCTCCCAAGTACGCAGTATTTT. Complete variable domain (other parts from reference TRBV9 and TRBJ2-3): DSGVTQTPKHLITATGQRVTLRCSPRSGDLSVYWYQQSLDQGLQFLIQYYNGEERAKGNILERFSAQQFPDLHSELNLSSLELGDSALYFCASSVETSGLPSTQYFGPGTRLTVL.

The rearrangement uses TRBV11-2 and TRBJ2-7; no clear D gene. V shed 6 bases and J shed 13 bases, with 25 bases lying between them. The germline V gene encodes CDR1 SGHAT and CDR2 FQNNGV. This CDR3 contains 14 residues. CDR3 residues: CASRSGSPVPYTYF. In nucleotides, the CDR3 is TGTGCCAGCAGGTCCGGGTCTCCAGTACCATACACCTACTTC.